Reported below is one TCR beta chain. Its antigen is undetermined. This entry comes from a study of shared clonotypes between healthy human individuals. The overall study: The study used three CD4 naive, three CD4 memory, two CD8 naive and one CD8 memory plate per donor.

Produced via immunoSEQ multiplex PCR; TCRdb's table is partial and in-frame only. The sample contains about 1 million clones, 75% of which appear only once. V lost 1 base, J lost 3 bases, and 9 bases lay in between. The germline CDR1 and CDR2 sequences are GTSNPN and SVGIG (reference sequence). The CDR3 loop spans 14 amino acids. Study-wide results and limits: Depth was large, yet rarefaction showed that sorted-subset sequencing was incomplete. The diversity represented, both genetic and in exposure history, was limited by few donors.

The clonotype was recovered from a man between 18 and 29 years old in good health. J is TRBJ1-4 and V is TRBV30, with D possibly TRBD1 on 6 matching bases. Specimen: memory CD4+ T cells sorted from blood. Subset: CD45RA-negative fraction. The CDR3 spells CAWSETGANEKLFF. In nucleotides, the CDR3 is TGTGCCTGGAGTGAGACAGGAGCTAATGAAAAACTGTTTTTT.